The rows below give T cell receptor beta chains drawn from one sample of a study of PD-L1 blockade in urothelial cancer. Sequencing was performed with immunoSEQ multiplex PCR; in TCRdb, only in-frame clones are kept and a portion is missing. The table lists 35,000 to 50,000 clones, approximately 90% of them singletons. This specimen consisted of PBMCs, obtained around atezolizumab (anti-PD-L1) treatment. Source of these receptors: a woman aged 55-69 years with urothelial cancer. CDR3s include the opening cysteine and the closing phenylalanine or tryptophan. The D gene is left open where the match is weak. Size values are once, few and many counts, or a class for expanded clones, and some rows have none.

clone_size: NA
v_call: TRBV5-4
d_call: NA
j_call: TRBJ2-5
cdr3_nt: TGTGCCAGCAGCTTGAGAGGGAGACAAGAGACCCAGTACTTC
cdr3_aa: CASSLRGRQETQYF

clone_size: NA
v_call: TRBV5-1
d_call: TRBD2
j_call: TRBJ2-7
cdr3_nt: TGCGCCAGCAGCTTGGTTGCTAGCGGGAGCTACGAGCAGTACTTC
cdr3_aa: CASSLVASGSYEQYF

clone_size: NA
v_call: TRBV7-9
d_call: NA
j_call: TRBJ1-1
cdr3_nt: TGTGCCAGCAGGACCAGGGCTATGAACACTGAAGCTTTCTTT
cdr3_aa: CASRTRAMNTEAFF

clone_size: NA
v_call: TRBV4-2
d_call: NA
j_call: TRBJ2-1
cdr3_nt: TGTGCCAGCAGCCAAGGCATTAGCGCGTCGGAGCAGTTCTTC
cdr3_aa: CASSQGISASEQFF

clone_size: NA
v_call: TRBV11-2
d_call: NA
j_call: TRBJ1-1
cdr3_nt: TGTGCCAGCAGACACTCCGGGTCCACTGAAGCTTTCTTT
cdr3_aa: CASRHSGSTEAFF

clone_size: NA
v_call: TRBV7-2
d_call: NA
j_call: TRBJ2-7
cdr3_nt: TGTGCCAGCAGCACCGGCGGGTCCTACGAGCAGTACTTC
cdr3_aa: CASSTGGSYEQYF

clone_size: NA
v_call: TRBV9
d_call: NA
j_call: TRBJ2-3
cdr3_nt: TGTGCCAGCACCGTAGGGCCCACGTCAGATACGCAGTATTTT
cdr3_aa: CASTVGPTSDTQYF

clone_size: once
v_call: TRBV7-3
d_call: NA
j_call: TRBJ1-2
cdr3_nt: TGTGCCAGCAGCTTAACGGGAGATGGCTACACCTTC
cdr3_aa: CASSLTGDGYTF

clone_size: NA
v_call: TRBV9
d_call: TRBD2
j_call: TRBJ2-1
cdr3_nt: TGTGCCAGCAGTTCTAAGTTTTCTAGCGGGAGTTCTAATGAGCAGTTCTTC
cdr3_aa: CASSSKFSSGSSNEQFF

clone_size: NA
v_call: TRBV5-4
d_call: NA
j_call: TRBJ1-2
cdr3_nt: TGTGCCAGCAGCTCCGACAGCTATGGCTACACCTTC
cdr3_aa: CASSSDSYGYTF

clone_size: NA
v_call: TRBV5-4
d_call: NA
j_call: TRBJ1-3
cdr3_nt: TGTGCCAGCAGCTCGGACAGCCCCACCATATATTTT
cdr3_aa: CASSSDSPTIYF

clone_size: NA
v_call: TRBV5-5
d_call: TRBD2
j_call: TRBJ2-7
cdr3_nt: TGTGCCAGCGCGGGACTAGCGGGGCCACGGGATGAGCAGTACTTC
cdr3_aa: CASAGLAGPRDEQYF

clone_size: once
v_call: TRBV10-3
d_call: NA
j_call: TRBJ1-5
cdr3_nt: TGTGCCATCAGTGACTTAAATAGCAATCAGCCCCAGCATTTT
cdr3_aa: CAISDLNSNQPQHF

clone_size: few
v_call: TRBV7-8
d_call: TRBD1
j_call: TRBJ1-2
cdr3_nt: TGTGCCAGCAGCTACGGACAGGGCTGGGACTATGGCTACACCTTC
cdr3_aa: CASSYGQGWDYGYTF

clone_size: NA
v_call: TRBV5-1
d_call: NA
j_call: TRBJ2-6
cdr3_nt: TGCGCCAGCAGCCGACTTCCACCACGCTCTGGGGCCAACGTCCTGACTTTC
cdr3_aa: CASSRLPPRSGANVLTF

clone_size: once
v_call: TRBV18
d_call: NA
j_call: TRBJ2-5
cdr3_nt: TGTGCCAGCTCCCCCTCAAGCGGGCAAGAGACCCAGTACTTC
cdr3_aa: CASSPSSGQETQYF

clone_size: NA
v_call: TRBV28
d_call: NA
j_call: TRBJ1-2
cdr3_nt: TGTGCCAGCAGCTATCCGGGACTACCCTATGGCTACACCTTC
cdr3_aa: CASSYPGLPYGYTF

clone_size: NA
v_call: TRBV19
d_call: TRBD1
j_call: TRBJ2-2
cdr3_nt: TGTGCCAGTACCCCAGGGACAGGGGGCACCGGGGAGCTGTTTTTT
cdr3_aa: CASTPGTGGTGELFF

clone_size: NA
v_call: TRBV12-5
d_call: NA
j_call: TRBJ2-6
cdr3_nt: TGTGCTAGTGGTTTGGACAGCTCTGGGGCCAACGTCCTGACTTTC
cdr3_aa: CASGLDSSGANVLTF

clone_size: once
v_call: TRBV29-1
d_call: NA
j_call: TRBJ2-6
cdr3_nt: TGCAGCGTTGAAGGGGATAGAGGGTCTGGGGCCAACGTCCTGACTTTC
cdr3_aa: CSVEGDRGSGANVLTF

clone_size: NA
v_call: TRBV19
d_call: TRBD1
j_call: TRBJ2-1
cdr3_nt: TGTGCCAGTAGGCGACAGGGGCACTACAATGAGCAGTTCTTC
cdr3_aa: CASRRQGHYNEQFF

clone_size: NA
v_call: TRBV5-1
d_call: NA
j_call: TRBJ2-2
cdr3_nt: TGCGCCAGCAGCTTGGAGACAGGCCTCGCGAACACCGGGGAGCTGTTTTTT
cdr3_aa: CASSLETGLANTGELFF

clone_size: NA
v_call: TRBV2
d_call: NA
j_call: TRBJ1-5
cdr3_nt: TGTGCCAGCATACAGGATACTTATAGCAATCAGCCCCAGCATTTT
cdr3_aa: CASIQDTYSNQPQHF

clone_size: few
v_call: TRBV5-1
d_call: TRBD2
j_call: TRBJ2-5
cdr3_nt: TGCGCCAGCAGCTTGGAAGGTCTAGCGGGGTATCAAGAGACCCAGTACTTC
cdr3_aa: CASSLEGLAGYQETQYF

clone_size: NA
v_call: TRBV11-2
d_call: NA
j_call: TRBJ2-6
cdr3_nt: TGTGCCAGCAGCCCCCAGGGTACTGGGGCCAACGTCCTGACTTTC
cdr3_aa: CASSPQGTGANVLTF

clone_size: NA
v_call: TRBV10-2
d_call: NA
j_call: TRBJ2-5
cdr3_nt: TGCGCCAGCAGTGAGTTTAGGGGGTTGCGCGAGACCCAGTACTTC
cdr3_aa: CASSEFRGLRETQYF

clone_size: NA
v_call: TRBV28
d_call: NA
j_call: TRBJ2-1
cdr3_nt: TGTGCCAGCAGTTCCGGACTCTACAACGAGCAGTTCTTC
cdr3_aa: CASSSGLYNEQFF